The clone carrying this T cell receptor (beta chain) was counted at least ten times. The germline V gene encodes CDR1 SGHDT and CDR2 YYEEEE. The CDR3 totals 16 residues. Losses at the gene ends were 0 bases for V and 3 bases for J; bases not matched to a gene: 6. This sample is drawn from a study of T-cell reconstitution after alpha-beta-depleted transplantation in children. Construction of the TCRbeta library involved unique molecular identifiers. TCRdb re-called the PCR reads through MiXCR, storing one row per CDR3 protein. The repertoire holds about 830,000 distinct CDR3 sequences, with around 17% as singletons.

This TCR was recovered from a male patient younger than 18 who had a stem cell transplant for acute lymphoblastic leukemia, so the T cells may come from the graft donor. The chain has TRBV5-6 and TRBJ2-1; TRBD2 matches 7 bases. The material sequenced was PBMCs, mostly from graft donor cells, taken 360 days after TCRalphabeta/CD19-depleted stem cell transplant. CDR3 nucleotides: TGTGCCAGCAGCTTGGCCCGGACTAGGGACTACAATGAGCAGTTCTTC. Its protein is CASSLARTRDYNEQFF.